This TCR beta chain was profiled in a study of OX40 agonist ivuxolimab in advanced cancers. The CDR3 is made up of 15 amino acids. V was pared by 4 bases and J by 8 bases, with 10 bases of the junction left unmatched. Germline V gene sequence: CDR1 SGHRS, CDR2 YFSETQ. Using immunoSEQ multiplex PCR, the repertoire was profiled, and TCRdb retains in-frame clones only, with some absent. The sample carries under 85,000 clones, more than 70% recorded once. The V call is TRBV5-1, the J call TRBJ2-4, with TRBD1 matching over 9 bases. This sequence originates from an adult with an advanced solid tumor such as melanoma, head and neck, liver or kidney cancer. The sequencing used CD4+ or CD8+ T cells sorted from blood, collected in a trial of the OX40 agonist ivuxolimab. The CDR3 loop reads CASSTGPGQGDIQYF. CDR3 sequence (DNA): TGCGCCAGCAGCACAGGACCGGGACAGGGAGACATTCAGTACTTC.